This T cell receptor (beta chain) was identified during a study of response to subunit inactivated influenza vaccine (dated by TCRdb to between 2017 and 2018). About the full investigation: To follow how T cells responded to a trivalent subunit inactivated influenza vaccine, the researchers relied on deep quantitative profiling of the T cell receptor repertoire.

Taken with the paper, the label for time point translates to: more than 35 days after influenza vaccine administration. The paper as a whole reports these results and caveats: According to the authors, only a limited number of new T cells may be recruited by each seasonal influenza vaccination.

The CDR3 sequence holds 15 residues, the cysteine and phenylalanine included. The retained sequence is limited to the CDR3, 45 bases, with the frame set at the first base. V drops 3 bases and J drops 6 bases, leaving 12 bases in between. CDR1 and CDR2 are read off the germline V gene (reference sequence) as LNHDA and SQIVND. In the case of this clonotype: No cognate antigen has been identified for it. The input lacks base qualities; no much larger clone sits a single base away.

The library was generated by RT-PCR. The reads were generated on an Illumina HiSeq 2500. The public reads were quality trimmed at Q25 with fastp and then assembled into clones with MiXCR by TCRdb, keeping productive beta chains. CDR3 protein sequences are deduplicated, and each keeps its most common genes and DNA. In all, the sample holds 500,000 to 600,000 distinct CDR3 sequences, and 10% to 15% of those were seen once. The ten largest account for less than 15% of the sample. This receptor chain uses TRBV19 and TRBJ1-6; the D gene cannot be named for sure. The material was PBMCs from blood, obtained more than 35 days after vaccination. The source is a man aged 45-65 years who received an inactivated influenza vaccine. Donor details come from another sample of the same person, matched by shared clones. Read as DNA, the sequence is TGTGCCAGTAGTATTTATCCGGACCTTAATTCACCCCTCCACTTT. Its translation reads: CASSIYPDLNSPLHF.